The 13 T cell receptor beta chains below all came from one sample that was sequenced in a study of cytomegalovirus exposure and HLA in healthy donors (dated by TCRdb to about 2017). Libraries were made using the immunoSEQ multiplex PCR assay. For the multiplex PCR, a mixture combining 60 forward primers for TCR Vbeta segments and 13 reverse primers for TCR Jbeta segments was used. In TCRdb, the immuneACCESS table is reduced to in-frame sequences with V and J assigned. These tables do not hold every clone; where another copy was compared, an unresolved V gene accounts for under half, and the others remain unexplained. This sample is represented by under 130,000 clones; approximately 80% of them were singletons. About 5.3% of the sample comes from the top ten. Material: PBMCs. The source of these receptors is a male donor in good health and CMV-seronegative.

V gene TRBV7-2 combines with J gene TRBJ1-2; D unclear. The CDR3 is 14 residues long. CDR1 and CDR2 (germline): SGHTA, FQGNSA. The germline V and J ends were trimmed by 1 base and 6 bases, with 12 bases remaining between them. The chain's CDR3 is CASSLGATDHGYTF. For the CDR3, the DNA is TGTGCCAGCAGCTTAGGGGCCACAGACCATGGCTACACCTTC.

This chain joins TRBV4-2 and TRBJ1-2; 7 bases align to TRBD1. Germline assignment: CDR1 LGHNA and CDR2 YNFKEQ. The CDR3 length is 15 residues. V gave up 4 bases and J gave up 4 bases; unmatched junction bases: 9. The CDR3: CASSPQQGLGYGYTF. For the CDR3, the DNA is TGTGCCAGCAGCCCACAACAGGGGCTCGGCTATGGCTACACCTTC.

The chain uses TRBV7-2 and TRBJ1-2; 12 positions agree with TRBD1. The CDR3 has 17 amino acids. Germline loops: CDR1 SGHTA, CDR2 FQGNSA. V gave up 0 bases and J gave up 4 bases; unmatched junction bases: 6. The CDR3 nucleotides are TGTGCCAGCAGCTTAGCAGGGACAGGGGGCAATCCCTATGGCTACACCTTC. It codes for CASSLAGTGGNPYGYTF.

This chain joins TRBV11-2 and TRBJ2-3, with 7 bases lining up with TRBD2. Germline CDR1 reads SGHAT; CDR2 reads FQNNGV. Trimming removed 3 bases from V and 2 bases from J; junction bases left unmatched: 11. This CDR3 is 17 amino acids long. CDR3 DNA: TGTGCCAGCAGCTTCCCCCTCGGAGCGGGGACCACAGATACGCAGTATTTT. This translates into CASSFPLGAGTTDTQYF.

This clone has just one count. The chain employs TRBV12-5 and TRBJ2-3, with D possibly matching TRBD2 (6 bases). From germline, CDR1 is LGHNT and CDR2 FRNRAP. The CDR3 contains 14 residues. The V end lost 6 bases, the J end lost 4 bases, and 14 bases lay between the germline ends. As DNA, the CDR3 is TGTGCTAGTGGCCTCGGGACTGATCCAGATACGCAGTATTTT. Its protein is CASGLGTDPDTQYF.

This clone was recorded a few times. The chain is built from TRBV7-9 and TRBJ2-2; D is unclear. The germline gives CDR1 SEHNR, CDR2 FQNEAQ (reference sequence). CDR3 length: 14 amino acids. Trimming stripped 5 bases from V and 1 base from J, with 8 bases between. Here the CDR3 DNA reads TGTGCCAGCAGCGTTAGCCTGAACACCGGGGAGCTGTTTTTT. Translating it yields CASSVSLNTGELFF.

The chain joins TRBV10-1 to TRBJ2-1; unclear D gene. This CDR3 region has 13 residues. V shed 1 base and J shed 5 bases, with 6 bases lying between them. Germline CDR1 reads WNHNN; CDR2 reads SYGVQD (reference sequence). In nucleotides, the CDR3 is TGCGCCAGCAGTGAGTGGGCAGACAATGAGCAGTTCTTC. This gives the protein CASSEWADNEQFF.

The CDR3 DNA sequence: TGCAGCGTTGAGGGACACTCTAACACTGAAGCTTTCTTT. It translates to CSVEGHSNTEAFF. The rearrangement uses TRBV29-1 and TRBJ1-1, with D perhaps matching TRBD1 (6 bases). The germline V and J ends were trimmed by 3 bases and 2 bases, with 10 bases remaining between them. CDR3 length: 13 residues. Germline CDR1 and CDR2: SQVTM and ANQGSEA. The full variable domain, in which reference TRBV29-1 and TRBJ1-1 provide the parts outside the CDR3, is SAVISQKPSRDICQRGTSLTIQCQVDSQVTMMFWYRQQPGQSLTLIATANQGSEATYESGFVIDKFPISRPNLTFSTLTVSNMSPEDSSIYLCSVEGHSNTEAFFGQGTRLTVV.

This clone was seen more than once but under ten times. The V call is TRBV27, the J call TRBJ2-1; D perhaps matches TRBD1 (6 bases). V shed 1 base and J shed 2 bases, with 9 bases lying between them. CDR1 and CDR2 from the germline V gene are MNHEY and SMNVEV (reference sequence). This CDR3 comprises 15 residues. CDR3 residues: CASSLYTGTYNEQFF. The CDR3 region has the DNA TGTGCCAGCAGTTTATATACAGGGACCTACAATGAGCAGTTCTTC.

The chain carries TRBV6-6 and TRBJ2-7; 10 bases match TRBD2. CDR3 length: 14 amino acids. From germline, CDR1 is MNHNY and CDR2 SVGAGI (reference sequence). Germline trimming cut 5 bases from V and 5 bases from J; bases unmatched to any gene: 6. CDR3 protein: CASSVLAGLDEQYF. CDR3 DNA sequence: TGTGCCAGCAGTGTACTAGCGGGATTGGACGAGCAGTACTTC.

The genes are TRBV4-3 and TRBJ2-5; D unresolved. Per the germline V gene, CDR1 is LGHNA and CDR2 is YSLEER. This CDR3 is 17 amino acids long. V was trimmed by 0 bases and J by 0 bases, leaving 14 bases between them. The CDR3 protein is CASSQDAATMYQETQYF. In DNA form, the CDR3 reads TGCGCCAGCAGCCAAGATGCCGCTACCATGTACCAAGAGACCCAGTACTTC.

This clone was observed once. V usage is TRBV5-4 and J usage is TRBJ2-3; no firm D call. CDR1 is SGHNT and CDR2 is YYREEE in the germline V gene (reference sequence). The CDR3 contains 14 residues. Trimming removed 3 bases at V and 0 bases at J, with 8 bases between. The CDR3 nucleotides read TGTGCCAGCAGCTCCAGTCCTAGCACAGATACGCAGTATTTT. Amino acid sequence: CASSSSPSTDTQYF.

The rearrangement links TRBV28 to TRBJ2-1; possibly TRBD1 for D (7 bases). Trimming removed 6 bases from V and 0 bases from J, with 15 bases in between. The germline CDR1 and CDR2 sequences are MDHEN and SYDVKM. The CDR3 covers 16 residues. The CDR3 loop reads CASRPGDSLSYNEQFF. The CDR3 DNA is TGTGCCAGCAGGCCGGGGGACAGTCTCTCCTACAATGAGCAGTTCTTC.